These 18 T cell receptor beta chains were all obtained from the same sample, sequenced in a study of CD8 T cells in ankylosing spondylitis. TCRdb used MiXCR to reprocess the 5' RACE reads, holding one entry per CDR3 protein. Here the sample spans around 130,000 distinct CDR3 sequences, 9.3% being singletons. Sequences were obtained from blood, either unsorted or a sorted T cell fraction (not recorded which). These TCRs come from a male donor with ankylosing spondylitis or in good health (not recorded which).

This clonotype was counted between two and nine times. This chain links TRBV25-1 with TRBJ2-7, with TRBD1 matching over 8 bases. This CDR3 has 15 amino acids. V shed 6 bases and J 3 bases; nucleotides not matched to a gene: 10. Germline V gene data show CDR1 as MGHDK and CDR2 as SYGVNS. The CDR3 here is CASSLGTGYDYEQYF. Written as DNA, the CDR3 is TGTGCCAGCAGCCTCGGGACAGGATATGACTACGAGCAGTACTTC.

This clonotype was picked up many times. The J gene is TRBJ2-6, the V gene TRBV29-1, with 10 nucleotides matching TRBD1. Germline V gene sequence: CDR1 SQVTM, CDR2 ANQGSEA. This CDR3 has 18 amino acids. Trimming removed 0 bases from V and 3 bases from J; junction bases left unmatched: 8. The CDR3, as DNA: TGCAGCGTTGAAGATCGGGTCGGGACAGGGGTTGGGGCCAACGTCCTGACTTTC. Translating gives CSVEDRVGTGVGANVLTF.

This clonotype was observed a few times. V is TRBV25-1 and J is TRBJ2-2; 8 bases match TRBD1. CDR3 length: 15 amino acids. CDR1 is MGHDK, CDR2 SYGVNS, per germline. The ends lost 6 bases at V and 6 bases at J; junction bases unmatched: 9. As DNA, the CDR3 is TGTGCCAGCAGGAGGGACAGGCGTCTCGCCGGGGAGCTGTTTTTT. Its protein is CASRRDRRLAGELFF.

The chain combines TRBV5-1 with TRBJ1-2, with D possibly matching TRBD1 (5 bases). The CDR3 has 15 residues. Trimming stripped 4 bases from V and 3 bases from J, with 16 bases between. The germline V gene encodes CDR1 SGHRS and CDR2 YFSETQ. The CDR3: CASSVLPGSYYGYTF. CDR3 nucleotides: TGCGCCAGCAGCGTACTACCAGGGTCGTACTATGGCTACACCTTC.

This clonotype was recorded many times. This chain joins TRBV7-2 and TRBJ1-5; D unresolved. In germline, CDR1 is SGHTA, CDR2 FQGNSA. The CDR3 length is 13 residues. Trimming cost V 2 bases and J 4 bases, with 6 bases left between them. The CDR3 region is CASSLSRNQPQHF. In nucleotides, the CDR3 is TGTGCCAGCAGCTTAAGTAGGAATCAGCCCCAGCATTTT.

This clonotype was detected many times. The chain combines TRBV9 with TRBJ2-7, with D possibly called TRBD1 or TRBD2 (5 bases each). Trimming left V 0 bases short and J 5 bases short, with 9 bases between. Germline CDR1 SGDLS, CDR2 YYNGEE. The CDR3 runs to 13 residues. CDR3 amino acids: CASSVAGRDEQYF. In nucleotides, the CDR3 is TGTGCCAGCAGCGTAGCGGGACGGGACGAGCAGTACTTC.

The chain recombines TRBV5-1 with TRBJ2-3; 7 nucleotides match TRBD2. J lost 5 bases, V lost 0 bases, and 9 bases had no gene match. CDR3 length equals 16 residues. Germline-derived CDR1 and CDR2 are SGHRS and YFSETQ. CDR3 amino acids: CASSLVAGATGDTQYF. CDR3 nucleotide sequence: TGCGCCAGCAGCTTGGTGGCGGGAGCGACCGGAGATACGCAGTATTTT.

J is TRBJ1-1 and V is TRBV12-3 or TRBV12-4; D unclear. The CDR3 runs 12 residues. Between the trimmed V and J ends, which lost 5 bases and 10 bases, there was a span of 14 bases. The CDR3 region is CASSQSLDRAFF. For the CDR3, the DNA is TGTGCCAGCAGTCAATCACTGGATAGAGCTTTCTTT.

The table lists this clonotype with many counts. The rearrangement joins TRBV6-2 or TRBV6-3 to TRBJ2-1, with 10 bases aligning to TRBD2. The V gene's germline CDR1 is MNHEY and CDR2 SVGEGT. The trim removed 5 bases at V and 12 bases at J, leaving 4 bases unmatched. The length of the CDR3 is 12 residues. The CDR3 region has the DNA TGTGCCAGCAGTCGGACTAGCGGTGTGCAGTTCTTC. Translation gives CASSRTSGVQFF.

At least ten counts were recorded for this clonotype. V is TRBV3-1 and J is TRBJ2-7, with TRBD2 identical over 8 bases. With V trimmed by 1 base and J by 7 bases, 12 bases remained unmatched. The CDR3 runs to 16 residues. Germline CDR1 is LGHDT and CDR2 is YNNKEL (reference sequence). Here the CDR3 reads CASSQAGGRYILEQYF. CDR3 DNA sequence: TGTGCCAGCAGCCAAGCTGGCGGGAGGTATATTTTAGAGCAGTACTTC.

This clonotype turned up a few times. The chain carries TRBV3-1 and TRBJ2-3; 9 bases match TRBD2. This CDR3 contains 15 residues. Germline CDR1 is LGHDT and CDR2 is YNNKEL (reference sequence). Trimming removed 6 bases from V and 0 bases from J; junction bases left unmatched: 4. The CDR3 region has the DNA TGTGCCAGCAGAAGAAGCGGGAGGAGCACAGATACGCAGTATTTT. As protein: CASRRSGRSTDTQYF.

The genes are TRBV18 and TRBJ2-1, with D perhaps matching TRBD1 (6 bases). The CDR3 loop spans 13 amino acids. Looked up from germline, CDR1 is KGHSH and CDR2 is LQKENI. V was shortened by 3 bases and J by 9 bases, with 12 bases between the two germline ends. CDR3 residues: CASSPLGAAEQFF. The CDR3 nucleotides are TGTGCCAGCTCACCTCTGGGGGCAGCTGAGCAGTTCTTC.

This clonotype was seen more than once but under ten times. The chain joins TRBV27 to TRBJ2-1, with D unresolved. Germline values: CDR1 MNHEY, CDR2 SMNVEV (reference sequence). The CDR3 is 12 amino acids. Between the trimmed V and J ends, which lost 5 bases and 8 bases, there was a span of 10 bases. Here the CDR3 reads CASSIRPDEQFF. DNA for the CDR3: TGTGCCAGCAGTATAAGACCCGATGAGCAGTTCTTC.

The chain has TRBV24-1 and TRBJ2-3; D might be TRBD2 (6 bases). Germline CDR1 reads KGHDR; CDR2 reads SFDVKD. Trimming pared 3 bases from V and 4 bases from J, leaving 19 bases between. The CDR3 has 17 residues. The CDR3 sequence: CATSDGGDRLQPDTQYF. Here the CDR3 DNA reads TGTGCCACCAGTGATGGAGGGGATAGGCTCCAGCCAGATACGCAGTATTTT.

This clonotype was detected ten times or more. The V call is TRBV20-1, the J call TRBJ2-7, with D maybe TRBD2 (5 bases). The CDR3 loop spans 14 amino acids. V was shortened by 0 bases and J by 3 bases, with 12 bases between the two germline ends. CDR1 DFQATT and CDR2 SNEGSKA come from the germline V gene (reference sequence). The CDR3 region is CSARDLRTFYEQYF. In DNA form, the CDR3 reads TGCAGTGCTAGAGATCTGCGGACTTTCTACGAGCAGTACTTC.

To note about this clonotype: This may come from a read error, since a much larger clone is one base off. The chain recombines TRBV12-3 or TRBV12-4 with TRBJ1-1, with D unclear. This CDR3 has 13 amino acids. CDR3 sequence: CASSFAGFTGAFF. The CDR3, as DNA: TGTGCCAGCAGTTTCGCAGGATTCACTGGAGCTTTCTTT.

The CDR3 DNA sequence: TGCAGCGTTGCACTAGGCCTAACGGGCTACGAGCAGTACTTC. Residues: CSVALGLTGYEQYF. The chain couples TRBV29-1 to TRBJ2-7; D is perhaps TRBD2 (5 bases). CDR1 SQVTM and CDR2 ANQGSEA come from the germline V gene. The CDR3 sequence is 14 residues long. Trimming removed 4 bases at V and 3 bases at J, with 16 bases between.

This clonotype was observed many times. The chain uses TRBV11-2 and TRBJ2-6; no clear D. The ends were cut back, 10 bases at V and 3 bases at J, with 10 bases in the middle. The CDR3 is 13 amino acids. Looked up from germline, CDR1 is SGHAT and CDR2 is FQNNGV. CDR3 sequence: CATSKIGANVLTF. CDR3 in DNA: TGTGCCACCAGTAAGATTGGGGCCAACGTCCTGACTTTC. Filled out from reference TRBV11-2 and TRBJ2-6, the complete variable domain reads EAGVAQSPRYKIIEKRQSVAFWCNPISGHATLYWYQQILGQGPKLLIQFQNNGVVDDSQLPKDRFSAERLKGVDSTLKIQPAKLEDSAVYLCATSKIGANVLTFGAGSRLTVL.